The rows below give T cell receptor beta chains drawn from one sample of a study of cytomegalovirus exposure and HLA in healthy donors. This table comes from immunoSEQ multiplex PCR, and its TCRdb copy is limited to in-frame clones, with some not included. The repertoire has 130,000 or so clones, around 75% of them found once; the top ten carry less than 4%. Sample: PBMCs. These receptors were collected from a man younger than 45 in good health and CMV-seronegative. Each CDR3 is given with its conserved first and last residue. The D gene is left open where the match is weak. Clone size is stated in some rows and not others, as once, few, many or a class when expanded.

abundance	d_gene	j_gene	v_gene	CDR3aa	CDR3nt
-	-	TRBJ1-1	TRBV7-9	CASSLLSIEKAFF	TGTGCCAGCAGCTTATTGAGTATTGAGAAAGCTTTCTTT
-	-	TRBJ1-1	TRBV6-5	CASVPPAGTEAFF	TGTGCCAGCGTCCCCCCAGCAGGCACTGAAGCTTTCTTT
-	TRBD2	TRBJ2-3	TRBV6-6	CASSYSGRGSTDTQYF	TGTGCCAGCAGTTACAGCGGGAGGGGGAGCACAGATACGCAGTATTTT
-	-	TRBJ1-1	TRBV18	CASSALEDTEAFF	TGTGCCAGCTCGGCCCTTGAGGACACTGAAGCTTTCTTT
-	TRBD1	TRBJ1-5	TRBV5-1	CASRLGQGFNQPQHF	TGCGCCAGCAGACTGGGACAGGGCTTTAATCAGCCCCAGCATTTT
-	-	TRBJ1-1	TRBV6-1	CASYRNTEAFF	TGTGCCAGCTATAGAAACACTGAAGCTTTCTTT
once	TRBD2	TRBJ2-1	TRBV28	CASKPSSGSSHEQFF	TGTGCCAGCAAGCCATCTAGCGGGAGTTCCCATGAGCAGTTCTTC
-	-	TRBJ2-5	TRBV27	CASSYAEGTQYF	TGTGCCAGCAGTTACGCTGAGGGGACCCAGTACTTC
-	-	TRBJ1-3	TRBV28	CASSFPQVSGNTIYF	TGTGCCAGCAGTTTCCCACAGGTCTCTGGAAACACCATATATTTT
-	TRBD2	TRBJ2-7	TRBV4-1	CASSQTQLAGAYEQYF	TGCGCCAGCAGCCAAACCCAACTAGCGGGAGCCTACGAGCAGTACTTC
-	TRBD1	TRBJ1-1	TRBV27	CAAGGQEAFF	TGTGCCGCGGGGGGACAGGAAGCTTTCTTT
-	TRBD1	TRBJ2-1	TRBV5-1	CASSLLVTGQGNEQFF	TGCGCCAGCAGCTTGTTAGTTACGGGACAGGGCAATGAGCAGTTCTTC
-	TRBD1	TRBJ1-2	TRBV9	CASSPGTGTVTRTF	TGTGCCAGCAGCCCGGGGACAGGGACGGTTACTAGGACCTTC
once	TRBD1	TRBJ2-5	TRBV4-2	CASSSGTGGWYQETQYF	TGTGCCAGCAGCTCCGGGACAGGGGGTTGGTACCAAGAGACCCAGTACTTC
-	TRBD1	TRBJ1-5	TRBV7-2	CASSPSGTARQPQHF	TGTGCCAGCAGCCCTAGTGGGACAGCTAGACAGCCCCAGCATTTT
-	-	TRBJ1-5	TRBV28	CASRPQQGTNQPQHF	TGTGCCAGCAGACCCCAGCAGGGGACGAATCAGCCCCAGCATTTT
-	TRBD1	TRBJ1-2	TRBV6-5	CASTPDRVNGYTF	TGTGCCAGCACCCCGGACAGGGTCAATGGCTACACCTTC
-	-	TRBJ1-5	TRBV27	CASSPNLPNQPQHF	TGTGCCAGCAGTCCTAACTTACCCAATCAGCCCCAGCATTTT
-	-	TRBJ2-5	TRBV18	CASSPIGTQETQYF	TGTGCCAGCTCACCAATCGGTACCCAAGAGACCCAGTACTTC
-	-	TRBJ1-4	TRBV4-3	CASSQDVSGGLFF	TGCGCCAGCAGCCAAGACGTGTCGGGCGGGCTCTTTTTT
-	-	TRBJ2-6	TRBV5-6	CASRYSGANVLTF	TGTGCCAGCAGGTACTCTGGGGCCAACGTCCTGACTTTC
-	-	TRBJ2-1	TRBV18	CASSLYSSEQFF	TGTGCCAGCTCACTCTATAGTAGTGAGCAGTTCTTC
-	TRBD1	TRBJ1-1	TRBV6-5	CASSRTGQNTEAFF	TGTGCCAGCAGTCGGACAGGGCAAAACACTGAAGCTTTCTTT
-	TRBD1	TRBJ1-1	TRBV30	CAWRGQGITAFF	TGTGCCTGGAGGGGACAGGGCATTACGGCTTTCTTT
-	-	TRBJ2-7	TRBV30	CAWTPAGQESYEQYF	TGTGCCTGGACCCCTGCAGGGCAGGAATCCTACGAGCAGTACTTC
few	-	TRBJ2-2	TRBV4-2	CASSQDTSSSGELFF	TGTGCCAGCAGCCAAGATACTAGTAGTAGCGGGGAGCTGTTTTTT
-	-	TRBJ1-5	TRBV30	CAWSQGNQPQHF	TGTGCCTGGAGTCAGGGCAATCAGCCCCAGCATTTT
-	TRBD2	TRBJ2-2	TRBV14	CASSQDPPGLAGGGTGELFF	TGTGCCAGCAGCCAAGACCCACCGGGACTAGCGGGAGGTGGGACCGGGGAGCTGTTTTTT
-	TRBD2	TRBJ2-7	TRBV6-1	CASRRLVAGVYEQYF	TGTGCCAGCAGAAGACTTGTAGCGGGGGTCTACGAGCAGTACTTC
-	TRBD2	TRBJ2-1	TRBV5-4	CASSSTSGSGDEQFF	TGTGCCAGCAGCAGTACTAGCGGAAGTGGGGATGAGCAGTTCTTC
once	-	TRBJ2-3	TRBV7-9	CASSLGYSQDTQYF	TGTGCCAGCAGCTTAGGTTACAGTCAGGATACGCAGTATTTT
-	-	TRBJ1-3	TRBV19	CASRMAEASGNTIYF	TGTGCCAGTAGGATGGCAGAGGCTAGTGGAAACACCATATATTTT
-	TRBD2	TRBJ2-1	TRBV4-1	CASSPDWREGNEQFF	TGCGCCAGCAGCCCGGACTGGCGGGAGGGTAATGAGCAGTTCTTC
-	-	TRBJ2-2	TRBV28	CASSDSQNTGELFF	TGTGCCAGCTCGGACTCACAGAACACCGGGGAGCTGTTTTTT
-	TRBD1	TRBJ1-1	TRBV5-1	CASSLGTGVGAFF	TGCGCCAGCAGCTTGGGGACAGGGGTCGGCGCTTTCTTT
-	TRBD2	TRBJ2-7	TRBV4-3	CASSQEASGSYEQYF	TGCGCCAGCAGCCAAGAGGCTAGCGGCTCCTACGAGCAGTACTTC
-	-	TRBJ2-7	TRBV5-1	CASSLVVVGSSYEQYF	TGCGCCAGCAGCTTGGTGGTGGTGGGGAGCTCCTACGAGCAGTACTTC
-	-	TRBJ1-1	TRBV10-3	CATTLMQGMTEAFF	TGTGCCACCACGCTTATGCAGGGTATGACTGAAGCTTTCTTT
-	TRBD1	TRBJ1-1	TRBV9	CASSAGAQGAWFTEAFF	TGTGCCAGCAGCGCCGGGGCTCAGGGGGCTTGGTTCACTGAAGCTTTCTTT
-	TRBD1	TRBJ1-2	TRBV5-8	CASSFPGQGSYTF	TGTGCCAGCAGCTTTCCGGGACAGGGAAGCTACACCTTC